Shown below are 32 T cell receptor beta chains from a single sample sequenced in a study of CD8+ T cells in alopecia areata (dated by TCRdb to the late 2010s). The library came from the immunoSEQ multiplex PCR assay. RNA was extracted from all samples and reverse transcribed into cDNA, which served as template for TCR sequencing. The table comes from immuneACCESS by way of TCRdb, which keeps in-frame sequences with V and J called. Part of the clones is missing from these tables; in studies checked, under half for an unresolved V gene and the rest for unknown reasons. The sample yields approximately 170,000 clones; roughly three fifths were counted once. The leading ten clones occupy about 0.69% of the sample. The intended sense of this specimen's time point label: less than five weeks on oral tofacitinib. Per the publication, the treatment or condition label means: oral pan-JAK inhibitor, 5-10 mg twice daily.

The sample was CD4+ T cells sorted from blood, taken at week 4, from a patient treated with tofacitinib. These receptor sequences come from a human donor with alopecia areata.

The chain combines TRBV25-1 with TRBJ1-5; D remains ambiguous. Germline-derived CDR1 and CDR2 are MGHDK and SYGVNS. With 6 bases removed from V and 4 bases from J, the gap between germline ends came to 13 bases. CDR3 size: 14 residues. In nucleotides, the CDR3 is TGTGCCAGCAGCCCATCCATTTTAAATCAGCCCCAGCATTTT. It encodes CASSPSILNQPQHF.

This clone was counted only a few times. The chain links TRBV4-1 to TRBJ2-7; D is uncertain. Trimming cost V 0 bases and J 3 bases, with 18 bases left between them. Germline-derived CDR1 and CDR2 are MGHRA and YSYEKL. The CDR3 has 17 residues. The CDR3, as DNA: TGCGCCAGCAGCCAAGAAGCCCCGCCAGCTGATATCTACGAGCAGTACTTC. This encodes CASSQEAPPADIYEQYF.

V is TRBV18 and J is TRBJ2-4; 7 bases agree with TRBD1. The germline CDR1 and CDR2 sequences are KGHSH and LQKENI. Trimming at V came to 3 bases and at J to 1 base, leaving 9 bases not matched to a gene. The CDR3 covers 17 residues. CDR3 in amino acids: CASSPSTGFGAKNIQYF. The CDR3 DNA follows: TGTGCCAGCTCACCGTCGACAGGGTTTGGGGCCAAAAACATTCAGTACTTC.

V is TRBV27 and J is TRBJ1-5; D is possibly TRBD1 (6 bases). Germline loops: CDR1 MNHEY, CDR2 SMNVEV (reference sequence). V lost 4 bases, J lost 3 bases, and 13 bases lay in between. The CDR3 covers 15 residues. CDR3 sequence (DNA): TGTGCCAGCAGTTCAACTGGACAGTTCAATCAGCCCCAGCATTTT. Translating gives CASSSTGQFNQPQHF.

The rearrangement uses TRBV29-1 and TRBJ2-1; a weak D match, TRBD2 (6 bases). V dropped 4 bases and J dropped 7 bases, with 14 bases sitting between them. CDR3 size: 13 residues. Germline assignment: CDR1 SQVTM and CDR2 ANQGSEA. DNA for the CDR3: TGCAGCGTTGCTCGGGAGTCCCTAAATGAGCAGTTCTTC. It translates to CSVARESLNEQFF.

This clone was counted at least ten times. Other DNA sequences of this sample code for an identical CDR3. V usage is TRBV28 and J usage is TRBJ2-7; D is possibly TRBD1 (5 bases). With 2 bases removed from V and 2 bases from J, the gap between germline ends came to 10 bases. In germline, CDR1 is MDHEN, CDR2 SYDVKM. The CDR3 has 14 amino acids. The CDR3 reads CASSLGQGAYEQYF. The CDR3 nucleotides read TGTGCCAGCAGTTTAGGGCAGGGTGCCTACGAGCAGTACTTC.

The chain combines TRBV29-1 with TRBJ2-1; D not resolved. Germline CDR1 reads SQVTM; CDR2 reads ANQGSEA. This CDR3 contains 11 residues. The V end lost 6 bases, the J end lost 6 bases, and 9 bases lay between the germline ends. The CDR3 spells CSVAQVNEQFF. CDR3 in DNA: TGCAGCGTCGCCCAGGTCAATGAGCAGTTCTTC.

Comments on this clone: Its ends do not fully match the called genes, so a read error is possible. The V call is TRBV6-6, the J call TRBJ2-5, with 7 positions matching TRBD2. This CDR3 is 11 amino acids long. Germline CDR1 is MNHNY and CDR2 is SVGAGI (reference sequence). The CDR3 DNA sequence: TGTGCCAGCAGTGCCCCGGGGGGACCCAACTTC. Translation gives CASSAPGGPNF.

The chain uses TRBV6-5 and TRBJ1-2, with a possible D match to TRBD1 (5 bases). V lost 6 bases to trimming and J lost 8 bases, with 16 bases between them. This CDR3 is 13 amino acids long. Germline values: CDR1 MNHEY, CDR2 SVGAGI. This chain's CDR3 is CASRRGTAEGYTF. The CDR3 DNA sequence: TGTGCCAGCAGGCGAGGGACTGCGGAGGGCTACACCTTC.

This chain joins TRBV2 and TRBJ1-5, with 8 bases that match TRBD1. The ends lost 6 bases at V and 6 bases at J; junction bases unmatched: 10. This CDR3 region has 15 residues. Germline loops: CDR1 SNHLY, CDR2 FYNNEI. Here the CDR3 DNA reads TGTGCCAGCAGCTCAGGGGGCGGGTTAAGTCAGCCCCAGCATTTT. Protein sequence: CASSSGGGLSQPQHF.

The table lists this clone with a few counts. The chain employs TRBV7-8 and TRBJ1-2, with 8 bases lining up with TRBD1. CDR3 size: 15 residues. Per the germline V gene, CDR1 is SGHVS and CDR2 is FQNEAQ. V lost 5 bases and J lost 7; bases outside the gene matches: 12. This CDR3 reads CASSPYGQGRSGYTF. The CDR3 DNA reads TGTGCCAGCAGCCCTTATGGACAGGGCCGGAGTGGCTACACCTTC.

This clone was seen only a few times. One end of the junction is discordant with germline, which a read error may explain. The V gene is TRBV20-1, the J gene TRBJ1-4, with no clear D. The CDR3 has 11 amino acids. Germline loops: CDR1 DFQATT, CDR2 SNEGSKA (reference sequence). This chain's CDR3 is CSAREGLTLRF. In nucleotides, the CDR3 is TGCAGTGCTAGAGAAGGTTTAACCTTACGATTT.

The chain has TRBV19 and TRBJ1-1; unclear D gene. The V gene lost 5 bases and the J gene lost 4 bases, with 11 bases spanning the gap. Germline loops: CDR1 LNHDA, CDR2 SQIVND (reference sequence). The CDR3 totals 13 residues. Written as DNA, the CDR3 is TGTGCCAGTAGTGTCGACTTGGGCACTGAAGCTTTCTTT. Protein sequence: CASSVDLGTEAFF.

This clone has more than one count but fewer than ten. CDR3 in DNA: TGTGCCAGCACTCTTCACTTAGCGGGATCTATCTACGAGCAGTACTTC. It specifies CASTLHLAGSIYEQYF. This chain uses TRBV7-2 with TRBJ2-7; 8 bases are shared with TRBD2. J gave up 3 bases and V 7 bases, and 14 bases lay outside the gene matches. Germline V gives CDR1 SGHTA, CDR2 FQGNSA. The CDR3 has 16 amino acids.

This clone is medium-sized (0.01 to 0.1%) by share. This chain joins TRBV11-1 and TRBJ2-1, with 8 positions matching TRBD1. V was clipped by 5 bases and J by 5 bases; unmatched bases: 2. The CDR3 is 13 residues long. Germline lookup yields CDR1 SGHAT and CDR2 FQDESV (reference sequence). CDR3 region: CASSEDRDNEQFF. The CDR3 DNA is TGTGCCAGCAGCGAGGACAGGGACAATGAGCAGTTCTTC.

The rearrangement links TRBV6-6 to TRBJ1-2, with D unclear. This CDR3 has 10 residues. CDR1 and CDR2 from the germline V gene are MNHNY and SVGAGI (reference sequence). V was cut by 4 bases and J by 8 bases, with 5 bases left in between. This chain's CDR3 is CASSFIGYTF. DNA for the CDR3: TGTGCCAGCAGTTTCATAGGCTACACCTTC.

The chain employs TRBV29-1 and TRBJ2-1; unclear D gene. Trimming removed 6 bases at V and 1 base at J, with 7 bases between. Germline CDR1 SQVTM, CDR2 ANQGSEA. CDR3 length equals 12 residues. For the CDR3, the DNA is TGCAGCGTAGACCCGTCCTACAATGAGCAGTTCTTC. It encodes CSVDPSYNEQFF.

This clone was picked up a small number of times. This chain uses TRBV29-1 with TRBJ2-1; 12 bases line up with TRBD2. Looked up from germline, CDR1 is SQVTM and CDR2 is ANQGSEA. V lost 4 bases and J lost 10; bases outside the gene matches: 11. This CDR3 contains 15 residues. The CDR3 DNA reads as TGCAGCGTTGCCCTACTAGCGGGGGGAATCGGAGAGCAGTTCTTC. Encoded protein: CSVALLAGGIGEQFF.

For the CDR3, the DNA is TGCAGCGTTGACTGGAATGGCTACACCTTC. It yields the protein CSVDWNGYTF. The chain carries TRBV29-1 and TRBJ1-2; no clear D. Trimming shortened V by 3 bases and J by 6 bases, and 5 bases separated the two germline ends. Germline CDR1 and CDR2: SQVTM and ANQGSEA. The CDR3 extends over 10 amino acids.

Here the CDR3 DNA reads TGTGCCAGCGGGCCCCAAGAGACCCAGTACTTC. This sequence encodes CASGPQETQYF. This chain links TRBV5-4 with TRBJ2-5, with unresolved D. CDR3 size: 11 residues. Germline V gene lookup returns CDR1 SGHNT and CDR2 YYREEE (reference sequence). Deletions cut 7 bases from V and 1 base from J, with 5 bases between.

V usage is TRBV15 and J usage is TRBJ2-5; no reliable D call. The CDR3 covers 15 residues. CDR1 is LNHNV and CDR2 is YYDKDF in the germline V gene (reference sequence). The V end was cut by 0 bases, the J end by 1 base, with 9 bases between. CDR3 in DNA: TGTGCCACCAGCAGAGAACGACCGATCCAAGAGACCCAGTACTTC. Translation: CATSRERPIQETQYF. Combining the CDR3 with reference TRBV15 and TRBJ2-5 gives the whole variable domain DAMVIQNPRYQVTQFGKPVTLSCSQTLNHNVMYWYQQKSSQAPKLLFHYYDKDFNNEADTPDNFQSRRPNTSFCFLDIRSPGLGDTAMYLCATSRERPIQETQYFGPGTRLLVL.

The rearrangement uses TRBV30 and TRBJ2-7, with 10 bases matching TRBD1. Unmatched junction bases numbered 6, after V lost 0 bases and J lost 10 bases. CDR1 is GTSNPN, CDR2 SVGIG, per germline (reference sequence). CDR3 length: 13 amino acids. The CDR3 nucleotides read TGTGCCTGGAGTGTAGACAGGGGGCATTCTCAGTACTTC. It specifies CAWSVDRGHSQYF.

This clone was observed once. The genes are TRBV30 and TRBJ2-5; TRBD1 is a possible D gene (6 bases). The CDR3 is made up of 12 amino acids. The germline CDR1 and CDR2 sequences are GTSNPN and SVGIG (reference sequence). The V gene lost 4 bases and the J gene lost 5 bases, with 11 bases spanning the gap. CDR3 amino acids: CAWNTGPETQYF. Here the CDR3 DNA reads TGTGCCTGGAACACAGGGCCGGAGACCCAGTACTTC.

V gene TRBV29-1 combines with J gene TRBJ2-7, with unresolved D. CDR1 and CDR2 (germline): SQVTM, ANQGSEA. V lost 4 bases and J 0 bases, leaving 7 bases between the germline ends. The CDR3 runs to 12 residues. The CDR3 DNA is TGCAGCGTTGGAGAAGCCTCCTACGAGCAGTACTTC. Translation: CSVGEASYEQYF.

This clone was seen only a few times. V gene TRBV30 combines with J gene TRBJ1-2; 7 bases fit TRBD1. The length of the CDR3 is 18 residues. The junction had 17 bases not matched to a gene; V was cut back by 0 bases and J by 4 bases. From germline, CDR1 is GTSNPN and CDR2 SVGIG (reference sequence). CDR3 bases: TGTGCCTGGAGTGTACCCCTCGTGACAGGGAACGCTGGCTATGGCTACACCTTC. Encoded protein: CAWSVPLVTGNAGYGYTF.

The gene calls are TRBV18 and TRBJ2-3, with D hard to call. The CDR3 has 12 residues. The V end was cut by 4 bases, the J end by 2 bases, with 4 bases between. Per the germline V gene, CDR1 is KGHSH and CDR2 is LQKENI. CDR3 in DNA: TGTGCCAGCTCACGGTCCACAGATACGCAGTATTTT. Encoded protein: CASSRSTDTQYF. Full variable domain (rest looked up from reference TRBV18 and TRBJ2-3): NAGVMQNPRHLVRRRGQEARLRCSPMKGHSHVYWYRQLPEEGLKFMVYLQKENIIDESGMPKERFSAEFPKEGPSILRIQQVVRGDSAAYFCASSRSTDTQYFGPGTRLTVL.

In this sample, this clone turned up a few times. The CDR3 reads CASSPTYGEASYEQYF. CDR3 nucleotides: TGTGCCAGCAGCCCTACATACGGGGAGGCCTCCTACGAGCAGTACTTC. V usage is TRBV7-8 and J usage is TRBJ2-7; D is perhaps TRBD2 (6 bases). This CDR3 comprises 16 residues. Germline loops: CDR1 SGHVS, CDR2 FQNEAQ. V gave up 5 bases and J gave up 0 bases, with 17 bases separating them.

This chain connects TRBV7-2 to TRBJ1-1; 8 bases align to TRBD1. V lost 5 bases, J lost 4 bases, and 3 bases stayed unmatched. The CDR3 length is 13 residues. The germline V gene encodes CDR1 SGHTA and CDR2 FQGNSA. CDR3 DNA: TGTGCCAGCAGCGTGACAGGGGCCACTGAAGCTTTCTTT. It encodes CASSVTGATEAFF.

The rearrangement uses TRBV5-1 and TRBJ2-7; 14 bases map to TRBD2. The germline CDR1 and CDR2 sequences are SGHRS and YFSETQ. The CDR3 has 17 amino acids. V lost 4 bases, J lost 4 bases, and 10 bases stayed unmatched. CDR3 in amino acids: CASSRTTSGRAWYEQYF. As DNA, the CDR3 is TGCGCCAGCAGCAGAACGACTAGCGGGAGGGCCTGGTACGAGCAGTACTTC. Based on the CDR3 plus reference TRBV5-1 and TRBJ2-7, the full variable domain is KAGVTQTPRYLIKTRGQQVTLSCSPISGHRSVSWYQQTPGQGLQFLFEYFSETQRNKGNFPGRFSGRQFSNSRSEMNVSTLELGDSALYLCASSRTTSGRAWYEQYFGPGTRLTVT.

The rearrangement uses TRBV20-1 and TRBJ2-3; a weak D match, TRBD2 (6 bases). The CDR3 covers 11 residues. V gave up 5 bases and J gave up 6 bases, with 9 bases separating them. The germline V gene encodes CDR1 DFQATT and CDR2 SNEGSKA (reference sequence). CDR3 bases: TGCAGTGCTTGGCGGGGCGATACGCAGTATTTT. It yields the protein CSAWRGDTQYF.

V and J are TRBV9 and TRBJ2-7; TRBD2 matches 15 bases. Germline V CDR1 and CDR2: SGDLS, YYNGEE. The V segment lost 3 bases and the J segment 6 bases; nucleotides outside the gene matches: 4. This CDR3 region has 15 residues. DNA for the CDR3: TGTGCCAGCAGCGGGACTAGCGGGAGGGAGGGCGAGCAGTACTTC. Translating it yields CASSGTSGREGEQYF. The variable domain in full, with the rest retrieved from reference TRBV9 and TRBJ2-7, is DSGVTQTPKHLITATGQRVTLRCSPRSGDLSVYWYQQSLDQGLQFLIQYYNGEERAKGNILERFSAQQFPDLHSELNLSSLELGDSALYFCASSGTSGREGEQYFGPGTRLTVT.

This clone has a count of ten or more. CDR3 sequence reads: CASSLARYNEQFF. DNA of the CDR3: TGTGCCAGCAGTCTAGCTCGATACAATGAGCAGTTCTTC. The chain is built from TRBV5-4 and TRBJ2-1; D is perhaps TRBD2 (5 bases). V gave up 5 bases and J gave up 4 bases, with 10 bases separating them. The length of the CDR3 is 13 residues. CDR1 and CDR2 from the germline V gene are SGHNT and YYREEE (reference sequence).